The sequence of this T cell receptor beta chain was determined in a study of T cells after yellow fever vaccination. Study summary: SMART-Seq v4 Ultra Low Input served to prepare low-cell-number fractions. General study findings and limits: A minor fraction of clonotypes spanned both CD4 and CD8 compartments. A faster peak, day 5 versus 15, was reached by the weaker secondary response.

The TCR cDNA carried a universal primer site and UMIs from 5'RACE template switching. From the 5' RACE reads, TCRdb called clonotypes with MiXCR, one entry per CDR3 protein. The sample lists roughly 74,000 distinct CDR3 sequences, approximately 7% occurring once. This CDR3 contains 14 residues. V was trimmed by 2 bases and J by 4 bases, leaving 11 bases between them. Germline values: CDR1 MGHDK, CDR2 SYGVNS. About this clonotype itself: The antigen is not known.

The chain couples TRBV25-1 to TRBJ1-2; maybe TRBD1 (6 bases). The origin of this receptor is a man younger than 35 who received the YFV17D yellow fever vaccine. The specimen was CD8+ T cells sorted from PBMCs, collected 5 to 6 days after the first yellow fever vaccination. CDR3 in amino acids: CASSEISDSYGYTF. The CDR3 DNA sequence: TGTGCCAGCAGTGAAATATCGGACAGCTATGGCTACACCTTC.